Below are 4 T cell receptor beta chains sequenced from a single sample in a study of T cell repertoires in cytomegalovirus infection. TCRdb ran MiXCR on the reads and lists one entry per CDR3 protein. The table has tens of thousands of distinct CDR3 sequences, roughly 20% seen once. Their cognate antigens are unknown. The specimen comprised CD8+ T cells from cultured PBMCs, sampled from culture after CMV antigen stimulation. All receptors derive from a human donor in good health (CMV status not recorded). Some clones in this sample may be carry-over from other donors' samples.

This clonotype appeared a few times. As DNA, the CDR3 is TGTGCCAGCAGCTTAGACCGGGGCTCCTACGAGCAGTACTTC. This gives the protein CASSLDRGSYEQYF. The chain uses TRBV7-2 and TRBJ2-7, with TRBD2 as a possible D gene (5 bases). Deletions cut 1 base from V and 0 bases from J, with 7 bases between. The CDR3 spans 14 residues. Germline values: CDR1 SGHTA, CDR2 FQGNSA.

CDR3 coding DNA: TGTGCCAGCAAGCGGACAGGGGCTAACTCTGGGGCCAACGTCCTGACTTTC. Protein sequence: CASKRTGANSGANVLTF. J is TRBJ2-6 and V is TRBV6-1; 9 nucleotides agree with TRBD1. Losses at the gene ends were 7 bases for V and 0 bases for J; bases not matched to a gene: 7. Germline lookup yields CDR1 MNHNS and CDR2 SASEGT. CDR3 length: 17 residues.

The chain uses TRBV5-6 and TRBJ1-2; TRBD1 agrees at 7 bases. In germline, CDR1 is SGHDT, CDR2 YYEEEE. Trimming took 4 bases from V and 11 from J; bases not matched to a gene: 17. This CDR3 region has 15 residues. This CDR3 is CASSTGTASVWGYTF. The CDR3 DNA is TGTGCCAGCAGCACCGGGACAGCCTCAGTTTGGGGTTACACCTTC.

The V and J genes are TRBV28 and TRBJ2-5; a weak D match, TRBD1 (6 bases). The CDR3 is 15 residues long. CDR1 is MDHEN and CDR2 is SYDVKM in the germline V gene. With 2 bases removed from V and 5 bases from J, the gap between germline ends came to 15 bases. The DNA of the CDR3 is TGTGCCAGCAGTTTACCCACTACAGGGATGGAGACCCAGTACTTC. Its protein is CASSLPTTGMETQYF. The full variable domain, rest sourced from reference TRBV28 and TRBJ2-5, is DVKVTQSSRYLVKRTGEKVFLECVQDMDHENMFWYRQDPGLGLRLIYFSYDVKMKEKGDIPEGYSVSREKKERFSLILESASTNQTSMYLCASSLPTTGMETQYFGPGTRLLVL.